A selection of T cell receptor beta chains follows, all from one sample in a study of blood T cell repertoires in COVID-19. The table came from immunoSEQ multiplex PCR; TCRdb's copy has only in-frame clones and leaves some out. The top ten clones hold roughly 2.7% of a sample with around 230,000 clones, 88% of them seen once. Sequencing was done on a sample of PBMCs or T cells enriched from blood (not recorded which). The receptors were gathered from a woman under 40 who had recovered from COVID-19. Each CDR3 is given with its conserved first and last residue. The D gene is left open where the match is weak. Not every row has a clone size; where given, it reads once, few, many or a size class.

j_gene,abundance,d_gene,v_gene,CDR3aa,CDR3nt
TRBJ2-7,.,.,TRBV5-4,CASSLLGGEQYF,TGTGCCAGCAGCTTGCTAGGTGGCGAGCAGTACTTC
TRBJ2-2,once,TRBD1,TRBV5-6,CASSLDFGQGMVTGELFF,TGTGCCAGCAGCTTGGATTTCGGACAGGGAATGGTCACCGGGGAGCTGTTTTTT
TRBJ1-1,.,.,TRBV13,CASSPHVGGGMNTEAFF,TGTGCCAGCAGCCCGCACGTAGGTGGGGGCATGAACACTGAAGCTTTCTTT
TRBJ2-5,.,.,TRBV7-9,CASSLALTSQETQYF,TGTGCCAGCAGCTTAGCGTTGACTAGTCAAGAGACCCAGTACTTC
TRBJ2-3,.,TRBD2,TRBV7-3,CASSSSLAGETQYF,TGTGCCAGCAGCTCTTCACTAGCGGGCGAGACGCAGTATTTT
TRBJ1-3,.,TRBD1,TRBV7-6,CASSQNRGFRNTIYF,TGTGCCAGCAGCCAAAACAGGGGATTTAGGAACACCATATATTTT
TRBJ2-5,.,.,TRBV12-3/TRBV12-4,CASSLQDQETQYF,TGTGCCAGCAGTTTACAGGACCAAGAGACCCAGTACTTC
TRBJ2-3,.,TRBD2,TRBV6-5,CASTLLSGGSDTQYF,TGTGCCAGCACCCTCCTTAGCGGGGGGTCAGATACGCAGTATTTT
TRBJ1-2,.,.,TRBV13,CASSNPSSERSAYGYTF,TGTGCCAGCAGTAACCCCTCTAGTGAGAGATCGGCCTATGGCTACACCTTC
TRBJ1-2,.,.,TRBV7-8,CASSLTGSLFVNYGYTF,TGTGCCAGCAGCTTAACAGGGTCTCTTTTCGTTAACTATGGCTACACCTTC
TRBJ1-5,.,.,TRBV4-1,CASSQDSGLGYQPQHF,TGCGCCAGCAGCCAAGATAGCGGGTTAGGGTATCAGCCCCAGCATTTT
TRBJ1-4,.,TRBD1,TRBV19,CASSVGQVNEKLFF,TGTGCCAGTAGTGTGGGACAGGTTAATGAAAAACTGTTTTTT
TRBJ1-2,.,TRBD1,TRBV19,CASSPQGAGDGYTF,TGTGCCAGTAGTCCCCAGGGGGCAGGGGATGGCTACACCTTC
TRBJ1-1,.,.,TRBV27,CASSLDPSRKAFF,TGTGCCAGCAGTTTAGACCCCTCCAGGAAGGCTTTCTTT
TRBJ2-2,.,TRBD1,TRBV5-8,CASSYQGTGKTGELFF,TGTGCCAGCAGCTACCAAGGGACAGGGAAAACCGGGGAGCTGTTTTTT
TRBJ2-5,.,.,TRBV7-2,CASSLPFPSQETQYF,TGTGCCAGCAGCTTACCCTTCCCGTCCCAAGAGACCCAGTACTTC
TRBJ2-1,.,TRBD2,TRBV4-3,CASSQDWRGAANEQFF,TGCGCCAGCAGCCAAGATTGGCGGGGGGCTGCGAATGAGCAGTTCTTC
TRBJ2-3,.,TRBD2,TRBV9,CASKGGGGNTDTQYF,TGTGCCAGCAAGGGCGGCGGGGGGAACACAGATACGCAGTATTTT
TRBJ2-1,.,TRBD1,TRBV4-2,CASSQVITGGWNEQFF,TGTGCCAGCAGCCAAGTTATAACAGGGGGCTGGAATGAGCAGTTCTTC
TRBJ2-7,.,.,TRBV5-6,CASSLGPSWGVSYEQYF,TGTGCCAGCAGCTTGGGCCCGTCCTGGGGGGTCTCCTACGAGCAGTACTTC
TRBJ2-7,once,TRBD2,TRBV29-1,CSVATSGYEQYF,TGCAGCGTTGCCACTAGCGGCTACGAGCAGTACTTC
TRBJ2-5,.,.,TRBV7-2,CASSLDSSAAQETQYF,TGTGCCAGCAGCTTAGATAGCTCAGCGGCCCAAGAGACCCAGTACTTC
TRBJ2-1,.,TRBD2,TRBV27,CASSPPGLATNEQFF,TGTGCCAGCAGTCCACCGGGACTAGCGACGAATGAGCAGTTCTTC
TRBJ2-7,.,TRBD2,TRBV5-1,CASSPPTSGGGEQYF,TGCGCCAGCAGCCCCCCGACTAGCGGGGGAGGCGAGCAGTACTTC
TRBJ1-5,once,TRBD1,TRBV10-3,CAISADRGSNQPQHF,TGTGCCATCAGTGCCGACAGGGGTAGCAATCAGCCCCAGCATTTT
TRBJ2-7,once,TRBD2,TRBV16,CASSQSGLAGAPLSWQYF,TGTGCCAGCAGCCAATCGGGACTAGCGGGGGCCCCCCTGTCGTGGCAGTACTTC
TRBJ1-2,.,.,TRBV4-3,CASSQVPGDYGYTF,TGCGCCAGCAGCCAAGTTCCAGGGGATTATGGCTACACCTTC
TRBJ2-1,once,TRBD1,TRBV11-1,CASRRTGGPTHEQFF,TGTGCCAGCAGGAGAACAGGGGGACCTACTCATGAGCAGTTCTTC
TRBJ2-6,.,.,TRBV28,CASRPSSGANVLTF,TGTGCCAGCAGACCTAGTTCTGGGGCCAACGTCCTGACTTTC
TRBJ1-1,.,TRBD1,TRBV6-6,CASSRQGDYDTEAFF,TGTGCCAGCAGTCGGCAGGGGGATTATGACACTGAAGCTTTCTTT
TRBJ1-1,.,TRBD1,TRBV27,CASSLGQGLEAFF,TGTGCCAGCAGTTTGGGACAGGGCCTGGAAGCTTTCTTT
TRBJ2-7,.,TRBD2,TRBV5-1,CASSLELAGRIAYEQYF,TGCGCCAGCAGCTTGGAACTAGCGGGGCGAATCGCCTACGAGCAGTACTTC
TRBJ1-1,.,.,TRBV11-2,CASSLAIAAHTEAFF,TGTGCCAGCAGCTTAGCTATAGCGGCGCACACTGAAGCTTTCTTT
TRBJ1-5,.,.,TRBV28,CASSLSREQPQHF,TGTGCCAGCAGTTTATCTCGGGAACAGCCCCAGCATTTT
TRBJ2-1,.,.,TRBV9,CASSVSGYNEQFF,TGTGCCAGCAGCGTATCAGGCTACAATGAGCAGTTCTTC
TRBJ1-2,once,TRBD1,TRBV3-1/TRBV3-2,CASSPATGVPYGYTF,TGTGCCAGCAGCCCAGCTACAGGGGTCCCATATGGCTACACCTTC
TRBJ1-1,.,TRBD1,TRBV3-1/TRBV3-2,CASSHPTGQTEAFF,TGTGCCAGCAGCCACCCGACAGGGCAGACTGAAGCTTTCTTT
TRBJ1-1,once,.,TRBV5-1,CASSLVVTPLRMNTEAFF,TGCGCCAGCAGCTTGGTCGTCACCCCGTTGAGGATGAACACTGAAGCTTTCTTT
TRBJ2-1,.,TRBD2,TRBV7-3,CASSIAGGLDEQFF,TGTGCCAGCAGTATAGCGGGGGGCCTGGATGAGCAGTTCTTC
TRBJ1-2,.,.,TRBV6-2/TRBV6-3,CASSYVELGSYGYTF,TGTGCCAGCAGTTACGTCGAATTGGGGAGCTATGGCTACACCTTC
TRBJ2-2,.,TRBD2,TRBV29-1,CSALAGVKNTGELFF,TGCAGCGCATTAGCGGGGGTGAAGAACACCGGGGAGCTGTTTTTT
TRBJ1-5,.,.,TRBV15,CATSEGHRLPNQPQHF,TGTGCCACCAGCGAAGGACACAGGTTACCCAATCAGCCCCAGCATTTT
TRBJ1-1,.,.,TRBV27,CASSSLLASEGAFF,TGTGCCAGCAGTTCCCTTTTGGCCAGCGAAGGAGCTTTCTTT
TRBJ1-1,.,.,TRBV6-2/TRBV6-3,CASSQGLFNTEAFF,TGTGCCAGCAGCCAAGGACTTTTCAACACTGAAGCTTTCTTT
TRBJ2-5,.,.,TRBV7-2,CASSLASTDQETQYF,TGTGCCAGCAGCTTAGCTTCGACAGACCAAGAGACCCAGTACTTC
TRBJ2-3,.,.,TRBV4-2,CASSQGGGHGEDTQYF,TGTGCCAGCAGCCAGGGGGGGGGCCACGGGGAAGATACGCAGTATTTT
TRBJ2-3,.,TRBD2,TRBV5-4,CASSYGLALESQYF,TGTGCCAGCAGCTACGGACTAGCTCTCGAGTCGCAGTATTTT
TRBJ1-4,once,.,TRBV9,CASSGPGGTNEKLFF,TGTGCCAGCAGCGGACCGGGGGGCACTAATGAAAAACTGTTTTTT
TRBJ1-4,.,.,TRBV5-1,CASSLGQTNEKLFF,TGCGCCAGCAGCTTGGGGCAGACTAATGAAAAACTGTTTTTT
TRBJ2-7,once,TRBD1,TRBV15,CATSRAGQSYEQYF,TGTGCCACCAGCAGAGCGGGACAGTCCTACGAGCAGTACTTC
TRBJ2-7,.,TRBD1,TRBV25-1,CASSDMGDSISYEQYF,TGTGCCAGCAGTGATATGGGGGACAGTATATCCTACGAGCAGTACTTC
TRBJ2-3,.,TRBD2,TRBV5-4,CASSDRSSGGAWTDTQYF,TGTGCCAGCAGCGACCGCTCTAGCGGGGGGGCCTGGACAGATACGCAGTATTTT
TRBJ1-3,.,.,TRBV18,CASSPPNRFGNTIYF,TGTGCCAGCTCACCACCTAACCGGTTTGGAAACACCATATATTTT
TRBJ2-3,.,.,TRBV4-2,CASSQESAADTQYF,TGTGCCAGCAGCCAAGAGTCGGCGGCAGATACGCAGTATTTT
TRBJ2-1,.,TRBD2,TRBV19,CASSVQAGGSYNEQFF,TGTGCCAGTAGTGTCCAAGCGGGGGGGTCGTACAATGAGCAGTTCTTC